The 15 T cell receptor beta chains presented below share a single source sample, sequenced in a study of cytomegalovirus exposure and HLA in healthy donors. With 60 Vbeta and 13 Jbeta primers, the PCR was carried out. Generated by immunoSEQ multiplex PCR, the TCRdb table keeps only in-frame clones and is missing some. The profile covers 130,000 or so clones, with more than 60% appearing a single time and around 3.6% taken by the ten largest. Sequencing was done on a sample of PBMCs. The source is a young man in good health and CMV-seronegative.

CDR3 coding DNA: TGCAGCGGGAGACAGGGATCCACTGAAGCTTTCTTT. Protein product: CSGRQGSTEAFF. The V and J genes are TRBV29-1 and TRBJ1-1; TRBD1 matches 7 bases. V lost 7 bases and J lost 4; bases outside the gene matches: 6. In germline, CDR1 is SQVTM, CDR2 ANQGSEA. This CDR3 is built from 12 residues.

V gene TRBV4-3 combines with J gene TRBJ1-1; D gene ambiguous. The V end was cut by 0 bases, the J end by 7 bases, with 12 bases between. Germline loops: CDR1 LGHNA, CDR2 YSLEER. The CDR3 is 14 residues long. The CDR3 coding sequence is TGCGCCAGCAGCCAAGACTCGTACACAGATGAAGCTTTCTTT. Protein: CASSQDSYTDEAFF.

The rearrangement uses TRBV9 and TRBJ1-1, with 8 bases aligning to TRBD1. CDR1 is SGDLS and CDR2 is YYNGEE in the germline V gene. V trimming: 3 bases; J trimming: 1 base; junction bases outside the gene matches: 8. CDR3 length: 16 residues. Written as DNA, the CDR3 is TGTGCCAGCAGCGAGGTGGGACAGGCGGCGAACACTGAAGCTTTCTTT. As protein: CASSEVGQAANTEAFF.

The chain recombines TRBV9 with TRBJ1-5, with TRBD1 identical over 8 bases. Germline CDR1 SGDLS, CDR2 YYNGEE. This CDR3 contains 15 residues. J lost 3 bases, V lost 2 bases, and 4 bases had no gene match. Here the CDR3 DNA reads TGTGCCAGCAGCGTCGGGACAGGCCTCAATCAGCCCCAGCATTTT. Residues: CASSVGTGLNQPQHF. The full variable domain, its missing parts supplied by reference TRBV9 and TRBJ1-5, is DSGVTQTPKHLITATGQRVTLRCSPRSGDLSVYWYQQSLDQGLQFLIQYYNGEERAKGNILERFSAQQFPDLHSELNLSSLELGDSALYFCASSVGTGLNQPQHFGDGTRLSIL.

The V gene is TRBV18, the J gene TRBJ1-1; no reliable D call. This CDR3 has 14 amino acids. V gave up 2 bases and J gave up 0 bases, with 7 bases separating them. Germline V gene sequence: CDR1 KGHSH, CDR2 LQKENI. CDR3 region: CASSPEVLNTEAFF. As DNA, the CDR3 is TGTGCCAGCTCACCAGAGGTATTGAACACTGAAGCTTTCTTT.

V is TRBV30 and J is TRBJ1-2; 7 positions match TRBD1. This CDR3 region has 14 residues. Per the germline V gene, CDR1 is GTSNPN and CDR2 is SVGIG (reference sequence). Losses at the gene ends were 3 bases for V and 3 bases for J; bases not matched to a gene: 7. DNA of the CDR3: TGTGCCTGGAGGGGATCAGGGGGTTACTATGGCTACACCTTC. Its protein product is CAWRGSGGYYGYTF.

The chain joins TRBV7-9 to TRBJ2-5; D is possibly TRBD1 (6 bases). The J call may not be correct, given that the DNA end is closer to TRBJ2-7. Germline V gene lookup returns CDR1 SEHNR and CDR2 FQNEAQ (reference sequence). This CDR3 spans 14 amino acids. The CDR3 loop reads CASRPSGRGNEQYF. CDR3 bases: TGTGCCAGCAGGCCCTCCGGCAGGGGTAACGAGCAGTACTTC.

The chain is built from TRBV4-3 and TRBJ2-5; 8 positions match TRBD1. Judging by the DNA end, TRBJ2-7 fits better; the J call may be wrong. CDR3 length equals 15 residues. Germline CDR1 is LGHNA and CDR2 is YSLEER. CDR3 sequence: CASSHSGTGSYEQYF. The CDR3 DNA follows: TGCGCCAGCAGCCACTCCGGGACAGGCTCCTACGAGCAGTACTTC.

The chain employs TRBV10-1 and TRBJ2-5, with a possible D match to TRBD1 (6 bases). The CDR3 is made up of 14 amino acids. The germline V gene encodes CDR1 WNHNN and CDR2 SYGVQD (reference sequence). V was trimmed by 4 bases and J by 7 bases, leaving 16 bases between them. The CDR3 loop reads CASSGSRTDRTQYF. DNA of the CDR3: TGCGCCAGCAGTGGTAGTAGGACAGACAGGACCCAGTACTTC.

The J gene is TRBJ2-3, the V gene TRBV9, with a tentative D call TRBD1 (6 bases). CDR3 size: 16 residues. In germline, CDR1 is SGDLS, CDR2 YYNGEE. Trimming stripped 4 bases from V and 0 bases from J, with 15 bases between. The CDR3 sequence is CASSLGPGQSTDTQYF. CDR3 DNA sequence: TGTGCCAGCAGCCTGGGGCCTGGACAGAGCACAGATACGCAGTATTTT.

This chain joins TRBV4-1 and TRBJ1-4, with 7 bases matching TRBD1. This CDR3 is 19 amino acids long. Germline CDR1 reads MGHRA; CDR2 reads YSYEKL. The ends lost 3 bases at V and 6 bases at J; junction bases unmatched: 19. CDR3 in amino acids: CASSQGLGRGYMLDEKLFF. In nucleotides, the CDR3 is TGCGCCAGCAGCCAGGGGCTGGGCAGGGGGTATATGTTAGATGAAAAACTGTTTTTT.

This sequence joins TRBV19 and TRBJ2-7, with TRBD1 identical over 8 bases. Germline trimming cut 5 bases from V and 4 bases from J; bases unmatched to any gene: 1. The germline V gene encodes CDR1 LNHDA and CDR2 SQIVND (reference sequence). This CDR3 spans 12 amino acids. The CDR3 sequence is CASSGQGYEQYF. The CDR3 DNA reads as TGTGCCAGTAGTGGACAGGGATACGAGCAGTACTTC.

V is TRBV11-2 and J is TRBJ2-3, with TRBD2 matching 12 bases. Trimming at V came to 7 bases and at J to 2 bases, leaving 4 bases not matched to a gene. The CDR3 consists of 15 residues. The germline V gene encodes CDR1 SGHAT and CDR2 FQNNGV. The CDR3 DNA reads TGTGCCAGCATCCTAGCGGGAGGGATCACAGATACGCAGTATTTT. This encodes CASILAGGITDTQYF.

This clone came up a few times. The chain joins TRBV5-1 to TRBJ2-7; 9 bases fit TRBD2. This CDR3 has 15 amino acids. Germline CDR1 reads SGHRS; CDR2 reads YFSETQ. Losses at the gene ends were 4 bases for V and 3 bases for J; bases not matched to a gene: 8. CDR3 region: CASSPSGEVVYEQYF. For the CDR3, the DNA is TGCGCCAGCAGCCCTAGCGGGGAGGTGGTCTACGAGCAGTACTTC. The complete variable domain, with remaining parts taken from reference TRBV5-1 and TRBJ2-7, reads KAGVTQTPRYLIKTRGQQVTLSCSPISGHRSVSWYQQTPGQGLQFLFEYFSETQRNKGNFPGRFSGRQFSNSRSEMNVSTLELGDSALYLCASSPSGEVVYEQYFGPGTRLTVT.

The V gene is TRBV28, the J gene TRBJ1-1; TRBD1 matches 8 bases. Germline CDR1 MDHEN, CDR2 SYDVKM. The junction had 3 bases not matched to a gene; V was cut back by 6 bases and J by 0 bases. CDR3 length: 14 amino acids. The CDR3, as DNA: TGTGCCAGCAGCGACAGGGGACTGAACACTGAAGCTTTCTTT. Protein product: CASSDRGLNTEAFF.